Detailed here is one T cell receptor beta chain. Antigen unknown. These data belong to a study of beta chain features in type 1 diabetes. Study as a whole: Similarity in age, gender and cell yields was seen between patients and healthy donors.

V was pared by 1 base and J by 4 bases, with 21 bases between. Germline V gene sequence: CDR1 SGHTA, CDR2 FQGNSA. CDR3 length: 18 amino acids. Study-wide findings and caveats: In all four CD4+ subsets, TCRB CDR3 length was significantly, moderately reduced in type 1 diabetes.

The whole isolated RNA underwent reverse transcription, so sequencing captured expressed TCRB transcripts. Profiling relied on immunoSEQ multiplex PCR, and the TCRdb table lists in-frame clones only, not all of them. The sample lists some 330,000 clones; roughly 12% were seen once. Purity exceeded 95% in all sorted populations. The source is a woman aged 18-30 years with type 1 diabetes. V usage is TRBV7-2 and J usage is TRBJ2-3, with a tentative D call TRBD2 (6 bases). Input material: naive CD4+ T cells from blood. CDR3 residues: CASSLVGGIGGRSDTQYF. The CDR3 DNA sequence: TGTGCCAGCAGCTTAGTGGGGGGTATTGGGGGGAGGTCAGATACGCAGTATTTT.